The subject of this entry is one T cell receptor beta chain. The antigen it binds to is not known. No qualities accompany the bases; no much larger clone lies one base away. These data are taken from a study of beta chain features in type 1 diabetes (dated by TCRdb to between 2017 and 2018). At the level of the whole study: Mean age, gender distribution, total cell number and subset yield did not differ between patients and healthy donors. The study compared TCRB repertoires of sorted circulating CD4+ T cell subsets between recently diagnosed type 1 diabetes patients and matched healthy donors. Across all samples, about 110 million sorted cells were examined, and cell number per subset correlated strongly with RNA yield. Regulatory and stem cell-like memory subsets were isolated from only 8 patients and roughly eight healthy donors, whereas naive and central memory subsets came from all 28 donors. Study-level results and caveats: Fewer insertions and more nucleotide deletions at VDJ recombination sites were observed in patients with type 1 diabetes, implying thymic rearrangement abnormalities. In all four CD4+ subsets, TCRB CDR3 length was moderately but significantly shorter in type 1 diabetes patients. Sequencing cDNA rather than genomic DNA could over-represent highly expressing activated cells, although activation and CD3 levels did not differ between groups. HLA sub-analyses involved small numbers of individuals, so any influence of HLA type on TCRB rearrangement remained unresolved. The naive, central memory and regulatory TCRB repertoires appeared to resemble one another more closely among patients than among healthy donors. PCR might favor shorter templates, but patient and control samples were amplified and corrected together, so any skew would affect both groups equally.

V loses 5 bases of germline sequence and J loses 2 bases, and the interval between the two ends is 12 bases. Taken from cysteine to phenylalanine, the CDR3 has 14 residues. The only DNA kept is the CDR3, 42 bases in frame from the first base. According to the germline V gene, CDR1 reads KGHSH and CDR2 reads LQKENI. A single peripheral blood draw of approximately 100 mL on average was collected from each donor into heparinised tubes. Naive, central memory, regulatory and stem cell-like memory CD4+ T cells were sorted on a BD FACSAria II using a panel including CD45RO, CCR7, CD25, CD127, CD95 and CD27. Every sorted population had a purity above 98%. PBMCs were isolated right away by Lymphoprep density gradient centrifugation and were stained directly, without culture. So that batch effects would be minimized, each experiment stained and sorted samples in pairs, pairing one healthy donor with one patient.

The entire isolated RNA was reverse transcribed using the High Capacity cDNA Reverse Transcription Kit, and thus expressed TCRB transcripts were sequenced. Naive, central memory and regulatory T cell samples underwent deep immunoSEQ sequencing, averaging approximately 3.5 million total reads per sample. Sorted cells were lysed in RLT buffer, and RNA was extracted using DNase-treated RNeasy Micro or Mini kits according to cell number. To prevent cross-contamination, each cell subset was processed individually, whereas patient and healthy donor samples were processed jointly. The immunoSEQ multiplex PCR was used to amplify TCRB sequences from cDNA, generating 87-bp fragments that spanned the CDR3 region. The amplicons were sequenced using the Illumina HiSeq platform. The authors' pipeline ran thus. Synthetic template baselines were used to correct PCR bias computationally, reads within Hamming distance 2 were collapsed, and singletons that could not be merged were discarded. Reads were aligned to IMGT to assign V, D and J genes, CDR3 length, and insertions or deletions at six rearrangement sites. Clonotype counts were normalized to sorted cell number within each subset before computing true diversity and Gini coefficients with the tcR R package. The overlap coefficient, calculated on TCRB nucleotide sequences, was used to quantify repertoire sharing. TCRdb holds this immuneACCESS table with in-frame rearrangements only. Some clones are missing; in checked studies, unresolved V genes explain under half, and the rest has no known cause. V, J and clone size reflect that table, while D and trimming were determined from the DNA. In all, the sample holds some 150,000 clones, and approximately 52% of those were seen once. The ten largest clones represent under 0.45% of the sample.

The sequenced sample consisted of Tregs from blood. Read against the paper, the sample's cell subset or site label means: regulatory CD4+ T cells. The chain uses TRBV18 and TRBJ2-5, and perhaps TRBD1 as D gene, on 5 matching bases. This TCR derives from a man younger than 35 in good health. CDR3 reads: CASSTTELQETQYF. The base sequence is TGTGCCAGCTCAACGACAGAACTTCAAGAGACCCAGTACTTC.